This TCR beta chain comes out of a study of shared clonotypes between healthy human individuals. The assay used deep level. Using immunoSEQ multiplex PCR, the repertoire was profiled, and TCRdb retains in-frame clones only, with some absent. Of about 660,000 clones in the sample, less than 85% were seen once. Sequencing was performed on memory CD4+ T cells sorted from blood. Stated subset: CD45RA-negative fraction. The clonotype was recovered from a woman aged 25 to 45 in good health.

CDR3 region: CASSQWEGYNEQFF. In DNA form, the CDR3 reads TGTGCCAGCAGCCAATGGGAGGGGTACAATGAGCAGTTCTTC. The chain joins TRBV14 to TRBJ2-1, with 7 positions matching TRBD2. Unmatched junction bases numbered 2, after V lost 2 bases and J lost 4 bases. This CDR3 contains 14 residues. Germline V CDR1 and CDR2: SGHDN, FVKESK.